Presented here are 26 T cell receptor beta chains from one specimen sequenced in a study of T cell repertoires in cytomegalovirus infection. These receptors' antigens are unknown. TCRdb independently ran MiXCR on the reads; one entry per CDR3 protein. Of 110,000 or so distinct CDR3 sequences in the sample, under 35% were seen once. The sample here was CD8+ T cells from cultured PBMCs, taken from culture after CMV antigen stimulation. The source is a human donor in good health (CMV status not recorded). Some clones in this sample may be carry-over from other donors' samples.

A few counts support this clonotype. The V and J genes are TRBV27 and TRBJ1-1; the match to TRBD1 covers 8 bases. The V and J ends lost 6 bases and 7 bases, in that order; junction bases with no gene match: 22. From germline, CDR1 is MNHEY and CDR2 SMNVEV (reference sequence). This CDR3 has 18 amino acids. CDR3 sequence (DNA): TGTGCCAGCAGCCATTACCCCCGGAGGACAGGGTATGATGGTGAAGCTTTCTTT. This codes for CASSHYPRRTGYDGEAFF.

Note on this clonotype: A much larger clone differs by one base, so this may be a read error. This rearrangement joins TRBV6-6 to TRBJ2-1; D is unclear. Deletions cut 6 bases from V and 5 bases from J, with 5 bases between. Per germline, CDR1 MNHNY and CDR2 SVGAGI (reference sequence). The CDR3 is 11 amino acids. CDR3 amino acids: CASRGHNEQFF. The DNA of the CDR3 is TGTGCCAGCAGGGGCCACAATGAGCAGTTCTTC.

This clonotype appeared many times. The J gene is TRBJ2-3, the V gene TRBV7-9, with TRBD2 as a possible D gene (5 bases). With 1 base removed from V and 6 bases from J, the gap between germline ends came to 20 bases. CDR3 length equals 17 residues. Germline-derived CDR1 and CDR2 are SEHNR and FQNEAQ (reference sequence). CDR3 DNA: TGTGCCAGCAGCTTAGGGGGAGCGACCTACCTCGCCGATACGCAGTATTTT. Protein: CASSLGGATYLADTQYF.

This clonotype occurred a few times. CDR3 in DNA: TGTGCCAGCAGTGAGCGACAGGACCTGGAAAATGAGCAGTTCTTC. As protein: CASSERQDLENEQFF. The chain carries TRBV12-3 or TRBV12-4 and TRBJ2-1; a weak D match, TRBD1 (6 bases). This CDR3 is 15 amino acids long. V was cut by 5 bases and J by 7 bases, with 18 bases left in between.

Ten or more counts support this clonotype. The gene calls are TRBV11-1 and TRBJ2-7; weak D call: TRBD1 (5 bases). V was trimmed by 4 bases and J by 7 bases, leaving 17 bases between them. This CDR3 is 14 amino acids long. The germline V gene has CDR1 SGHAT and CDR2 FQDESV (reference sequence). In DNA, the CDR3 is TGTGCCAGCAGCTCAGGGTTTTCATCGAGAGAGCAGTACTTC. Protein sequence: CASSSGFSSREQYF.

This sequence joins TRBV7-2 and TRBJ2-1; 9 nucleotides align to TRBD2. After removal of 2 bases from V and 8 bases from J, the junction contained 7 bases not matched to a gene. The CDR3 runs to 15 residues. Germline values: CDR1 SGHTA, CDR2 FQGNSA. The CDR3 DNA reads TGTGCCAGCAGCTTAAGGCTAGCGGGGTACTATGAGCAGTTCTTC. Translating gives CASSLRLAGYYEQFF.

This chain uses TRBV20-1 with TRBJ1-5; 9 bases are shared with TRBD1. Germline V gene data show CDR1 as DFQATT and CDR2 as SNEGSKA (reference sequence). V dropped 0 bases and J dropped 7; count of bases not matched to a gene: 16. The CDR3 runs 18 residues. The CDR3 region has the DNA TGCAGTGCTAGAGATCAACAGGGGGCGGGAGTAAGTAGACAGCCCCAGCATTTT. This encodes CSARDQQGAGVSRQPQHF.

This clonotype came up a few times. V usage is TRBV12-5 and J usage is TRBJ1-6, with TRBD1 identical over 7 bases. Germline trimming cut 3 bases from V and 7 bases from J; bases unmatched to any gene: 3. CDR1 is LGHNT and CDR2 is FRNRAP in the germline V gene. The CDR3 has 14 amino acids. For the CDR3, the DNA is TGTGCTAGTGGTTTTCCAGGGGGAAATTCACCCCTCCACTTT. It yields the protein CASGFPGGNSPLHF.

The chain is built from TRBV4-3 and TRBJ1-1; TRBD1 aligns across 9 bases. Germline loops: CDR1 LGHNA, CDR2 YSLEER. The CDR3 runs to 15 residues. The J segment lost 8 bases and the V segment lost 0 bases, leaving 7 bases of the junction unmatched. CDR3 nucleotides: TGCGCCAGCAGCCAAGATGCGGGACAGGGTTGGGAAGCTTTCTTT. Its translation is CASSQDAGQGWEAFF.

This clonotype has just a few counts. The V and J genes are TRBV4-1 and TRBJ2-7, with D perhaps TRBD1 (6 bases). Germline V gene sequence: CDR1 MGHRA, CDR2 YSYEKL. The V end lost 3 bases, the J end lost 1 base, and 22 bases lay between the germline ends. The CDR3 runs to 18 residues. The CDR3 is CASSHYPTLRDTSYEQYF. CDR3 DNA: TGCGCCAGCAGCCATTACCCTACCCTCCGGGACACTTCCTACGAGCAGTACTTC.

This chain joins TRBV3-1 and TRBJ2-1; perhaps TRBD1 as D (6 bases). CDR3 length: 15 residues. Germline CDR1 LGHDT, CDR2 YNNKEL (reference sequence). The germline V and J ends were trimmed by 0 bases and 7 bases, with 13 bases remaining between them. The CDR3 region is CASSQEGRGRNEQFF. In nucleotides, the CDR3 is TGTGCCAGCAGCCAAGAGGGCAGGGGTCGGAATGAGCAGTTCTTC.

The rearrangement links TRBV4-3 to TRBJ1-2; possibly TRBD1 for D (5 bases). This CDR3 is built from 14 residues. Trimming left V 1 base short and J 8 bases short, with 14 bases between. Per germline, CDR1 LGHNA and CDR2 YSLEER. The CDR3 loop is CASSQVAGDEGYTF. The CDR3 DNA follows: TGCGCCAGCAGCCAAGTAGCGGGGGACGAAGGCTACACCTTC.

V is TRBV9 and J is TRBJ2-2, with D possibly being TRBD1 or TRBD2 (5 bases each). Trimming shortened V by 3 bases and J by 13 bases, and 16 bases separated the two germline ends. This CDR3 region has 13 residues. Germline CDR1 and CDR2: SGDLS and YYNGEE. Written as DNA, the CDR3 is TGTGCCAGCAGCGCCCGGGGCCGGAAGGGGCTGTTTTTT. As protein: CASSARGRKGLFF.

This clonotype came up a few times. The chain recombines TRBV20-1 with TRBJ2-1; no clear D. V was trimmed by 0 bases and J by 12 bases, leaving 12 bases between them. Germline V gene sequence: CDR1 DFQATT, CDR2 SNEGSKA (reference sequence). This CDR3 is 12 amino acids long. CDR3 amino acids: CSARDTTGVQFF. The CDR3 DNA sequence: TGCAGTGCTAGAGATACTACGGGCGTGCAGTTCTTC.

This clonotype was counted a few times. The genes are TRBV5-6 and TRBJ1-5; D unresolved. V dropped 2 bases and J dropped 7 bases, with 19 bases sitting between them. CDR3 length: 16 residues. Looked up from germline, CDR1 is SGHDT and CDR2 is YYEEEE. CDR3 region: CASSFMRDSMPQPQHF. The CDR3 bases are TGTGCCAGCAGCTTTATGCGGGATTCAATGCCCCAGCCCCAGCATTTT.

The chain uses TRBV4-1 and TRBJ1-5; TRBD1 matches 7 bases. The CDR3 is 16 residues long. V dropped 4 bases and J dropped 5; count of bases not matched to a gene: 11. Germline V CDR1 and CDR2: MGHRA, YSYEKL. CDR3 DNA sequence: TGCGCCAGCAGCCGAGAGTATTCAGGGGGGTATCAGCCCCAGCATTTT. Its translation: CASSREYSGGYQPQHF.

With regard to this clonotype: A junction end diverges from the germline sequence, so it may reflect a read error. The J gene is TRBJ2-1, the V gene TRBV19; possible D gene TRBD1, 7 bases. The CDR3 runs 15 residues. Germline CDR1 LNHDA, CDR2 SQIVND (reference sequence). CDR3 bases: TGTGCCAGTAGTATGGCGGGGACAGATCCATCCCTTGTTGAGTTC. Protein product: CASSMAGTDPSLVEF.

This clonotype showed up just a few times. This rearrangement joins TRBV13 to TRBJ1-2; unclear D gene. V gave up 3 bases and J gave up 8 bases, with 10 bases separating them. The CDR3 spans 12 residues. The germline gives CDR1 PRHDT, CDR2 FYEKMQ (reference sequence). CDR3 protein: CASSFDTSGYTF. CDR3 bases: TGTGCCAGCAGCTTTGACACCAGCGGCTACACCTTC. Complete variable domain (other parts from reference TRBV13 and TRBJ1-2): AAGVIQSPRHLIKEKRETATLKCYPIPRHDTVYWYQQGPGQDPQFLISFYEKMQSDKGSIPDRFSAQQFSDYHSELNMSSLELGDSALYFCASSFDTSGYTFGSGTRLTVV.

This clonotype has at least ten counts. This chain joins TRBV7-9 and TRBJ2-1; D is perhaps TRBD1 or TRBD2 (5 bases each). The germline V gene encodes CDR1 SEHNR and CDR2 FQNEAQ (reference sequence). The CDR3 consists of 14 residues. The V and J ends lost 0 bases and 6 bases respectively, with 9 bases between them. CDR3 protein: CASSLAGVTNEQFF. The DNA for the CDR3 is TGTGCCAGCAGCTTAGCGGGGGTCACCAATGAGCAGTTCTTC.

This chain joins TRBV2 and TRBJ2-3; 9 bases match TRBD2. CDR3 length: 15 amino acids. The germline gives CDR1 SNHLY, CDR2 FYNNEI. J lost 2 bases, V lost 6 bases, and 6 bases had no gene match. CDR3 loop: CASRGLADVTDTQYF. Here the CDR3 DNA reads TGTGCCAGCAGGGGACTAGCCGATGTCACAGATACGCAGTATTTT.

There are many counts of this clonotype. The rearrangement joins TRBV6-1 to TRBJ2-1; 13 nucleotides match TRBD2. CDR1 MNHNS and CDR2 SASEGT come from the germline V gene. J lost 1 base, V lost 6 bases, and 9 bases had no gene match. The CDR3 has 18 amino acids. The CDR3 loop is CASRPLAGGLKSYNEQFF. CDR3 bases: TGTGCCAGCAGACCACTAGCGGGGGGGCTAAAATCCTACAATGAGCAGTTCTTC.

The genes are TRBV6-5 and TRBJ1-1, with D uncertain. Trimming removed 6 bases at V and 2 bases at J, with 16 bases between. The V gene's germline CDR1 is MNHEY and CDR2 SVGAGI. This CDR3 region has 15 residues. The CDR3 coding sequence is TGTGCCAGCAGAGTCGGTTTAGAGGTCAACACTGAAGCTTTCTTT. Encoded protein: CASRVGLEVNTEAFF.

In this sample, this clonotype turned up many times. The chain carries TRBV7-2 and TRBJ2-7; D is undetermined. The CDR3 runs to 13 residues. Deletions cut 1 base from V and 4 bases from J, with 8 bases between. Germline V gene sequence: CDR1 SGHTA, CDR2 FQGNSA. The CDR3 loop is CASSLVFGYEQYF. The CDR3 DNA reads TGTGCCAGCAGCTTAGTTTTCGGGTACGAGCAGTACTTC.

By proportion, this clonotype is medium-sized (0.01 to 0.1%). This chain links TRBV4-1 with TRBJ2-7, with 7 bases aligning to TRBD1. Trimming took 3 bases from V and 0 from J; bases not matched to a gene: 5. CDR1 MGHRA and CDR2 YSYEKL come from the germline V gene. This CDR3 is built from 15 residues. The CDR3: CASSQETGYSYEQYF. DNA for the CDR3: TGCGCCAGCAGCCAGGAGACAGGGTACTCCTACGAGCAGTACTTC.

This clonotype was detected ten times or more. The chain carries TRBV7-9 and TRBJ2-1, with 10 bases matching TRBD1. Trimming took 5 bases from V and 6 from J; bases not matched to a gene: 4. From germline, CDR1 is SEHNR and CDR2 FQNEAQ (reference sequence). This CDR3 has 14 amino acids. CDR3 nucleotides: TGTGCCAGCAGCCCCCGGGACAGGGGCAATGAGCAGTTCTTC. Its protein product is CASSPRDRGNEQFF.

This chain uses TRBV5-5 with TRBJ1-3; D ambiguous. Germline loops: CDR1 SGHKS, CDR2 YYEKEE (reference sequence). This CDR3 is built from 15 residues. Trimming left V 1 base short and J 5 bases short, with 13 bases between. CDR3 in DNA: TGTGCCAGCAGCTTGTCGCTGTTGAGTCGAAACACCATATATTTT. The encoded protein is CASSLSLLSRNTIYF. Combining the CDR3 with reference TRBV5-5 and TRBJ1-3 gives the whole variable domain DAGVTQSPTHLIKTRGQQVTLRCSPISGHKSVSWYQQVLGQGPQFIFQYYEKEERGRGNFPDRFSARQFPNYSSELNVNALLLGDSALYLCASSLSLLSRNTIYFGEGSWLTVV.